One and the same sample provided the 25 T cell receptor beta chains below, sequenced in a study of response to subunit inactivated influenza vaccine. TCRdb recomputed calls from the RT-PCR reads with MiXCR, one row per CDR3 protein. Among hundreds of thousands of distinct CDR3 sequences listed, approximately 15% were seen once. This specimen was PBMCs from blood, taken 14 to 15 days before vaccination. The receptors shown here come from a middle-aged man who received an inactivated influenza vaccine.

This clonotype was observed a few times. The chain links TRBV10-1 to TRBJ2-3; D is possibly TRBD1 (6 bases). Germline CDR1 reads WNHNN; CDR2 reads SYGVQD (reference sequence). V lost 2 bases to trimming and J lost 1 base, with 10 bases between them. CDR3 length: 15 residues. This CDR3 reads CASSEDPGGTDTQYF. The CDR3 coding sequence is TGCGCCAGCAGTGAGGACCCAGGGGGCACAGATACGCAGTATTTT.

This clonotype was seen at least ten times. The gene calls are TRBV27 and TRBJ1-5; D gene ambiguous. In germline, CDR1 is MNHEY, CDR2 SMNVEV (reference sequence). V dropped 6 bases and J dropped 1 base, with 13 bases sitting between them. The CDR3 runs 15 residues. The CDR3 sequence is CASRDGPSSNQPQHF. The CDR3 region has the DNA TGTGCCAGCAGAGACGGCCCGTCGAGCAATCAGCCCCAGCATTTT.

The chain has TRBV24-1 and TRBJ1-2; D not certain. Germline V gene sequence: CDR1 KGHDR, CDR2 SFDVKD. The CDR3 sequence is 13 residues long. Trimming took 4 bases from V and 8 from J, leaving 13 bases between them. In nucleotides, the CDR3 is TGTGCCACCAGTGACACACTGGAGAGGGGCTACACCTTC. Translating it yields CATSDTLERGYTF.

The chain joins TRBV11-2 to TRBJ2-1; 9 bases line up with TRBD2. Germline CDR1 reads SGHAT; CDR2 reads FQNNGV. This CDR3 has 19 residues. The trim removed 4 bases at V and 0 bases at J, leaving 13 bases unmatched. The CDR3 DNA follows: TGTGCCAGCAGCTCTTTAGCGGGGGCCTTGTATGCCTCCTACAATGAGCAGTTCTTC. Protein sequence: CASSSLAGALYASYNEQFF.

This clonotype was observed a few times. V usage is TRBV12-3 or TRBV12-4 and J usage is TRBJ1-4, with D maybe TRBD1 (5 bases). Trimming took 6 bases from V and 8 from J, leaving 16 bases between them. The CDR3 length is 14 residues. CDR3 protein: CASSLGGNNEKLFF. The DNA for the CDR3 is TGTGCCAGCAGCTTGGGGGGGAATAACGAAAAACTGTTTTTT.

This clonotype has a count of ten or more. CDR3 loop: CATSDFGSRVTGELFF. The CDR3 DNA sequence: TGTGCCACCAGTGATTTCGGCTCTCGCGTGACCGGGGAGCTGTTTTTT. This chain uses TRBV24-1 with TRBJ2-2; D uncertain. The CDR3 is 16 residues long. Looked up from germline, CDR1 is KGHDR and CDR2 is SFDVKD. V lost 1 base and J lost 5, with 13 bases in between.

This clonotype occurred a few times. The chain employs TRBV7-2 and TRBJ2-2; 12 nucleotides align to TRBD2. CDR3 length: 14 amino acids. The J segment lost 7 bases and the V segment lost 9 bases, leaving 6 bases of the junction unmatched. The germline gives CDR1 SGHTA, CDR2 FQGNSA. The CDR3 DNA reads TGTGCCAGTCGACTAGCGGGAGCGAACGGGGAGCTGTTTTTT. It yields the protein CASRLAGANGELFF.

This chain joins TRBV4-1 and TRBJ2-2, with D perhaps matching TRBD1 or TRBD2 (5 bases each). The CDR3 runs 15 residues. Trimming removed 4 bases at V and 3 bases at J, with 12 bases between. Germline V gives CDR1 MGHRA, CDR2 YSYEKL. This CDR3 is CASSLLGRDTGELFF. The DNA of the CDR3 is TGCGCCAGCAGCCTCTTGGGGCGGGACACCGGGGAGCTGTTTTTT.

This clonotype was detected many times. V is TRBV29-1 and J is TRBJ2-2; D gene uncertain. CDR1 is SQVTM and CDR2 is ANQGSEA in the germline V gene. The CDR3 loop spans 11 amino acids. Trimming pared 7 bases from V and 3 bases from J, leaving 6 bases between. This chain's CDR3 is CSAGYTGELFF. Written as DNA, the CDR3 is TGCAGCGCCGGGTACACCGGGGAGCTGTTTTTT.

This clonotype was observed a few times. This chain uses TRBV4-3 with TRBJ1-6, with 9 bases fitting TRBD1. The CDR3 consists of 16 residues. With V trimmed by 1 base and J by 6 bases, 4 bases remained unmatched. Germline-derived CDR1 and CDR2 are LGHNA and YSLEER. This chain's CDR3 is CASSQVADRGNSPLHF. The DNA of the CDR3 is TGCGCCAGCAGCCAAGTCGCGGACAGGGGTAATTCACCCCTCCACTTT.

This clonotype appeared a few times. CDR3 nucleotide sequence: TGCGGGTCACAGTTGACAGGGATGAACACCGGGGAGCTGTTTTTT. This gives the protein CGSQLTGMNTGELFF. The chain carries TRBV29-1 and TRBJ2-2, with 7 bases that match TRBD1. The length of the CDR3 is 15 residues. Per the germline V gene, CDR1 is SQVTM and CDR2 is ANQGSEA.

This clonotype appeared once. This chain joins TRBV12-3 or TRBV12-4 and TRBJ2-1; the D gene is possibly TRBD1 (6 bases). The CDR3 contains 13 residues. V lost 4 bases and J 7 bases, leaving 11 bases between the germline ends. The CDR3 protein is CASSSQGINEQFF. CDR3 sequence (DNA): TGTGCCAGCAGTTCTCAGGGGATTAATGAGCAGTTCTTC.

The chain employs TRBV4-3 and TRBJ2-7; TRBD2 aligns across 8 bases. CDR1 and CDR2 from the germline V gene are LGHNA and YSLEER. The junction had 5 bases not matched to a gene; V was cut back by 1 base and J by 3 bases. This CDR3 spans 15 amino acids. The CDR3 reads CASSQVVAGIYEQYF. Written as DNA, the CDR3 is TGCGCCAGCAGCCAAGTTGTAGCGGGGATCTACGAGCAGTACTTC.

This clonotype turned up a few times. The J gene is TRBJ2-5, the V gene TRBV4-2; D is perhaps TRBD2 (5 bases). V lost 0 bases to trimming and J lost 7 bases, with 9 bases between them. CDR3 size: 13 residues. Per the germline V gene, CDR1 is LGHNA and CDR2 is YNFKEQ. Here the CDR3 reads CASSQDLEGTQYF. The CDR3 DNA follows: TGTGCCAGCAGCCAAGATTTAGAGGGGACCCAGTACTTC.

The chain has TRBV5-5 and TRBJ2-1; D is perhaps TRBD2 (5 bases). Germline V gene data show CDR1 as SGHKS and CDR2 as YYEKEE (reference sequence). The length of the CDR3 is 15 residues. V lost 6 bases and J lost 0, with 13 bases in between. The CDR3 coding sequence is TGTGCCAGCACCCCTATTGAGGGCTCCTACAATGAGCAGTTCTTC. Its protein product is CASTPIEGSYNEQFF.

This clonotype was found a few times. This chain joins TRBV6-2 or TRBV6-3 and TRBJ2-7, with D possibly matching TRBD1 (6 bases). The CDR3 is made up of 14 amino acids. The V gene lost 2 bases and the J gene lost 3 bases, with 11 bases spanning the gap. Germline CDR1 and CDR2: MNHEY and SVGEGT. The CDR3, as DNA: TGTGCCAGCAGTTACCCCGGGACAAGCTACGAGCAGTACTTC. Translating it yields CASSYPGTSYEQYF.

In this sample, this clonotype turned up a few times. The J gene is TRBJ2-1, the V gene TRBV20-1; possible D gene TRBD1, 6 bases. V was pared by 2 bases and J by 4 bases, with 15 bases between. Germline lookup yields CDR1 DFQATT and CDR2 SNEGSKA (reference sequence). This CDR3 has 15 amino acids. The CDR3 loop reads CSARSVGQLYNEQFF. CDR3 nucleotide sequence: TGCAGTGCTAGAAGTGTCGGACAGCTATACAATGAGCAGTTCTTC.

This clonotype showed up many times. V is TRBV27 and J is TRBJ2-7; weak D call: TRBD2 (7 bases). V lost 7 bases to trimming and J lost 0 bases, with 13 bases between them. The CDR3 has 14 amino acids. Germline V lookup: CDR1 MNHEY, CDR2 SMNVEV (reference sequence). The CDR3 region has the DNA TGTGCCAGCAAGTTGCGGGGGCTCTCCTACGAGCAGTACTTC. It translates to CASKLRGLSYEQYF.

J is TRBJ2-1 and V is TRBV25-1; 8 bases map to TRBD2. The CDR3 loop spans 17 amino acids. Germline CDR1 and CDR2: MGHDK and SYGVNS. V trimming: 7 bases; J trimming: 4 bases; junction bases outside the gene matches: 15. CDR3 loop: CASTDDITSGYYNEQFF. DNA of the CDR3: TGTGCCAGCACTGACGATATCACTAGCGGTTATTACAATGAGCAGTTCTTC.

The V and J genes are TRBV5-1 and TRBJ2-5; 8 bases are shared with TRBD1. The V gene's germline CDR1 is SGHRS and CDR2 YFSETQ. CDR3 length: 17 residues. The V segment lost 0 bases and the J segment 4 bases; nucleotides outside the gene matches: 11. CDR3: CASSLGQRQGIGETQYF. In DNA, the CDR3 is TGCGCCAGCAGCTTGGGTCAGCGACAGGGGATCGGAGAGACCCAGTACTTC.

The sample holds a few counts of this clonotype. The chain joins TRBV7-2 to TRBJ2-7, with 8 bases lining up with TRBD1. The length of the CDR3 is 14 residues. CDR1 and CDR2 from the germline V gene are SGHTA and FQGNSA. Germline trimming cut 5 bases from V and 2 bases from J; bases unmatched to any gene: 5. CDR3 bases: TGTGCCAGCAGCGGACAGGGTTCTACCTACGAGCAGTACTTC. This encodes CASSGQGSTYEQYF. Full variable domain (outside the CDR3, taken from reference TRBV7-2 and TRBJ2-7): GAGVSQSPSNKVTEKGKDVELRCDPISGHTALYWYRQSLGQGLEFLIYFQGNSAPDKSGLPSDRFSAERTGGSVSTLTIQRTQQEDSAVYLCASSGQGSTYEQYFGPGTRLTVT.

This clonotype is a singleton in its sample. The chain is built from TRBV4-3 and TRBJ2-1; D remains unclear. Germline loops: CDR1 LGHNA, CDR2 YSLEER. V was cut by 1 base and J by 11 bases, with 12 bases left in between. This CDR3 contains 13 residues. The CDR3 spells CASSQAARLKQFF. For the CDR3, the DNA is TGCGCCAGCAGCCAAGCTGCCCGATTGAAGCAGTTCTTC.

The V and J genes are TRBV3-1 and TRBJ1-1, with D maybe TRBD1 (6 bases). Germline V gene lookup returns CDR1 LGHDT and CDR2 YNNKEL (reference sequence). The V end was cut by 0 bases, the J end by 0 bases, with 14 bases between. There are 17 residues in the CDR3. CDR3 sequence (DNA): TGTGCCAGCAGCCAAGACACTATACAGGGTTTGAACACTGAAGCTTTCTTT. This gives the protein CASSQDTIQGLNTEAFF. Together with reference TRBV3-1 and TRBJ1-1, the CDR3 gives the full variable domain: DTAVSQTPKYLVTQMGNDKSIKCEQNLGHDTMYWYKQDSKKFLKIMFSYNNKELIINETVPNRFSPKSPDKAHLNLHINSLELGDSAVYFCASSQDTIQGLNTEAFFGQGTRLTVV.

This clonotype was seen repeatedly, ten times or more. This CDR3 is CASSPDRGYNSPLHF. In DNA, the CDR3 is TGTGCCAGCAGTCCGGACAGGGGATATAATTCACCCCTCCACTTT. The rearrangement joins TRBV12-3 or TRBV12-4 to TRBJ1-6, with 9 bases lining up with TRBD1. There are 15 residues in the CDR3. The V and J ends lost 5 bases and 4 bases, in that order; junction bases with no gene match: 3.

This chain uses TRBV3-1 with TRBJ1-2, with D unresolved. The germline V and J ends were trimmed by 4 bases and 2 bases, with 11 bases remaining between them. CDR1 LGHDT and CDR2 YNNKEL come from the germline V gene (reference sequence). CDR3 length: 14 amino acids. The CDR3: CASSPWTENYGYTF. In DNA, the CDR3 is TGTGCCAGCAGCCCCTGGACGGAAAACTATGGCTACACCTTC.